A single sample is the source of the 28 T cell receptor beta chains below, sequenced in a study of OX40 agonist ivuxolimab in advanced cancers. Assay: immunoSEQ multiplex PCR; the TCRdb copy retains only in-frame clones and omits some. The sample includes 15,000 to 20,000 clones, about three quarters of them seen just once. The material sequenced was CD4+ or CD8+ T cells sorted from blood, taken in a trial of the OX40 agonist ivuxolimab. The receptors were sampled from an adult with an advanced solid tumor such as melanoma, head and neck, liver or kidney cancer.

A single count supports this clone. The rearrangement joins TRBV28 to TRBJ2-2; D gene unclear. The CDR3 is 15 amino acids. Deletions cut 6 bases from V and 3 bases from J, with 14 bases between. CDR1 and CDR2 from the germline V gene are MDHEN and SYDVKM. This chain's CDR3 is CASSKGDPYTGELFF. The CDR3 DNA reads TGTGCCAGCAGCAAAGGAGACCCCTACACCGGGGAGCTGTTTTTT. The full variable domain, in which reference TRBV28 and TRBJ2-2 provide the parts outside the CDR3, is DVKVTQSSRYLVKRTGEKVFLECVQDMDHENMFWYRQDPGLGLRLIYFSYDVKMKEKGDIPEGYSVSREKKERFSLILESASTNQTSMYLCASSKGDPYTGELFFGEGSRLTVL.

The chain carries TRBV2 and TRBJ1-1; D is unclear. Trimming took off 4 bases at V and 5 bases at J, with 20 bases between the two ends. The CDR3 covers 16 residues. Per the germline V gene, CDR1 is SNHLY and CDR2 is FYNNEI. The CDR3 spells CASSAKSRHLATEAFF. In nucleotides, the CDR3 is TGTGCCAGCAGTGCGAAGAGTCGGCACCTAGCTACTGAAGCTTTCTTT.

The chain's CDR3 is CATGDTYNEQFF. In DNA, the CDR3 is TGTGCCACCGGGGACACTTACAATGAGCAGTTCTTC. The chain has TRBV10-3 and TRBJ2-1; perhaps TRBD1 as D (6 bases). This CDR3 is 12 amino acids long. Deletions cut 10 bases from V and 4 bases from J, with 11 bases between. Germline values: CDR1 ENHRY, CDR2 SYGVKD.

The chain uses TRBV4-3 and TRBJ1-1; the D is unclear. Trimming cost V 4 bases and J 3 bases, with 9 bases left between them. Germline assignment: CDR1 LGHNA and CDR2 YSLEER. CDR3 length: 13 amino acids. CDR3 DNA sequence: TGCGCCAGCAGCCCAGCGCTTGACACTGAAGCTTTCTTT. This encodes CASSPALDTEAFF.

J is TRBJ1-1 and V is TRBV28; tentative D call: TRBD1 (6 bases). The CDR3 contains 17 residues. From germline, CDR1 is MDHEN and CDR2 SYDVKM. Trimming stripped 2 bases from V and 4 bases from J, with 20 bases between. CDR3 sequence: CASSLLGGEVVCTEAFF. CDR3 sequence (DNA): TGTGCCAGCAGTTTACTAGGGGGAGAAGTCGTGTGCACTGAAGCTTTCTTT.

A single count supports this clone. This sequence joins TRBV10-2 and TRBJ1-1, with TRBD1 identical over 7 bases. J was trimmed by 6 bases and V by 4 bases; bases with no gene match: 2. The germline CDR1 and CDR2 sequences are WSHSY and SAAADI. CDR3 size: 12 residues. CDR3 residues: CASSGGGPEAFF. For the CDR3, the DNA is TGCGCCAGCAGTGGAGGGGGCCCTGAAGCTTTCTTT.

In its sample, this clone was seen a few times. The chain carries TRBV27 and TRBJ2-3; D is perhaps TRBD1 (6 bases). Germline V CDR1 and CDR2: MNHEY, SMNVEV (reference sequence). The CDR3 runs 16 residues. V shed 6 bases and J shed 6 bases, with 22 bases lying between them. CDR3 in DNA: TGTGCCAGCAGCGAAATACAGGGACCTTCTGGGGATACGCAGTATTTT. Translating it yields CASSEIQGPSGDTQYF.

The V and J genes are TRBV2 and TRBJ2-3; TRBD2 matches 8 bases. V lost 6 bases, J lost 4 bases, and 9 bases stayed unmatched. Per the germline V gene, CDR1 is SNHLY and CDR2 is FYNNEI. CDR3 length: 15 amino acids. CDR3 sequence: CASRAGTSSSDTQYF. The DNA of the CDR3 is TGTGCCAGCAGAGCCGGGACTAGTAGCTCAGATACGCAGTATTTT.

This chain links TRBV27 with TRBJ2-3; 7 nucleotides match TRBD2. With 5 bases clipped from V and 2 bases from J, the junction kept 7 bases outside the gene matches. The CDR3 consists of 15 residues. Germline V CDR1 and CDR2: MNHEY, SMNVEV (reference sequence). CDR3 sequence reads: CASSPRLAVTDTQYF. Written as DNA, the CDR3 is TGTGCCAGCAGTCCCCGACTAGCAGTCACAGATACGCAGTATTTT.

This sequence joins TRBV2 and TRBJ2-7; D unresolved. The CDR3 extends over 13 amino acids. Looked up from germline, CDR1 is SNHLY and CDR2 is FYNNEI. V was pared by 7 bases and J by 0 bases, with 10 bases between. This CDR3 reads CASKGMVSYEQYF. In nucleotides, the CDR3 is TGTGCCAGCAAGGGAATGGTCTCCTACGAGCAGTACTTC.

Written as DNA, the CDR3 is TGTGCCAGCAGCTTAGGGGGCAGGGGGCGAGGCACTGAAGCTTTCTTT. This translates into CASSLGGRGRGTEAFF. The rearrangement joins TRBV11-3 to TRBJ1-1; 8 nucleotides line up with TRBD1. CDR1 is SGHNT, CDR2 YENEEA, per germline. CDR3 size: 16 residues. J gave up 4 bases and V 1 base, and 8 bases lay outside the gene matches.

The rearrangement links TRBV5-7 to TRBJ2-7, with 7 bases identical to TRBD2. TRBV5-7 is known as an ORF, though its function is uncertain. Trimming cost V 4 bases and J 3 bases; bases outside gene matches: 7. The CDR3 consists of 14 residues. CDR3 amino acids: CASSPDLAVYEQYF. The CDR3 DNA sequence: TGTGCCAGCAGCCCGGATCTAGCGGTCTACGAGCAGTACTTC.

In nucleotides, the CDR3 is TGTGCCAGCAGCTTAGCCCGGGACAGGGCCTACGAGCAGTACTTC. Translated, it gives CASSLARDRAYEQYF. J is TRBJ2-7 and V is TRBV7-9; 9 nucleotides match TRBD1. The CDR3 length is 15 residues. CDR1 and CDR2 from the germline V gene are SEHNR and FQNEAQ (reference sequence). Germline trimming cut 0 bases from V and 2 bases from J; bases unmatched to any gene: 2.

The chain joins TRBV4-3 to TRBJ2-2, with D unclear. V lost 4 bases and J lost 6, with 9 bases in between. This CDR3 spans 13 amino acids. The germline CDR1 and CDR2 sequences are LGHNA and YSLEER. CDR3 residues: CASSPYIPGELFF. DNA of the CDR3: TGCGCCAGCAGCCCCTACATCCCCGGGGAGCTGTTTTTT.

The V call is TRBV9, the J call TRBJ1-6; 7 bases align to TRBD1. The CDR3 covers 15 residues. V shed 4 bases, J shed 7 bases, and the junction held 8 bases outside the gene matches. Per germline, CDR1 SGDLS and CDR2 YYNGEE. Written as DNA, the CDR3 is TGTGCCAGCAGCCCTACAGGGGATGCGAATTCACCCCTCCACTTT. Protein sequence: CASSPTGDANSPLHF.

This chain joins TRBV30 and TRBJ2-7, with D maybe TRBD1 (6 bases). The V gene's germline CDR1 is GTSNPN and CDR2 SVGIG (reference sequence). Trimming stripped 4 bases from V and 1 base from J, with 17 bases between. The CDR3 is 15 residues long. The CDR3 is CAWTSDSLGSYEQYF. The CDR3 coding sequence is TGTGCCTGGACCTCGGACAGCCTAGGTTCCTACGAGCAGTACTTC.

J is TRBJ2-7 and V is TRBV29-1, with 9 bases matching TRBD2. The CDR3 runs 13 residues. V lost 6 bases to trimming and J lost 0 bases; unmatched junction nucleotides: 3. From germline, CDR1 is SQVTM and CDR2 ANQGSEA. This chain's CDR3 is CSVLAGYSYEQYF. The DNA for the CDR3 is TGCAGCGTGCTAGCGGGATACTCCTACGAGCAGTACTTC.

On this clone: A far more abundant clone sits one base away, making this likely a read error. This sample also contains other DNA sequences that code for the same CDR3. V is TRBV10-1 and J is TRBJ1-1; no clear D. CDR3 length equals 13 residues. The germline V gene encodes CDR1 WNHNN and CDR2 SYGVQD (reference sequence). V was cut by 0 bases and J by 5 bases, with 7 bases left in between. CDR3 DNA sequence: TGCGCCAGCAGTGAGTCGGATGGGACTGAAGCTTTCTTT. Protein: CASSESDGTEAFF.

This rearrangement joins TRBV28 to TRBJ1-2; D gene unclear. Germline CDR1 and CDR2: MDHEN and SYDVKM. The CDR3 runs to 15 residues. Trimming pared 3 bases from V and 6 bases from J, leaving 17 bases between. CDR3 nucleotide sequence: TGTGCCAGCAGTTTGCCCTTCTACGGTCCGGATGGCTACACCTTC. Its protein product is CASSLPFYGPDGYTF.

The chain couples TRBV9 to TRBJ2-3; possible D gene TRBD2, 5 bases. The length of the CDR3 is 15 residues. Trimming stripped 4 bases from V and 2 bases from J, with 14 bases between. Germline-derived CDR1 and CDR2 are SGDLS and YYNGEE. DNA for the CDR3: TGTGCCAGCAGCCCCCCCGACCGGGACACAGATACGCAGTATTTT. The encoded protein is CASSPPDRDTDTQYF.

This clone was counted a single time. The gene calls are TRBV4-3 and TRBJ2-1; D remains unclear. The length of the CDR3 is 16 residues. The ends were cut back, 0 bases at V and 5 bases at J, with 14 bases in the middle. Germline CDR1 is LGHNA and CDR2 is YSLEER. CDR3 amino acids: CASSQDRAAINNEQFF. CDR3 in DNA: TGCGCCAGCAGCCAAGATCGCGCGGCCATCAACAATGAGCAGTTCTTC.

The chain joins TRBV13 to TRBJ1-1; weak D call: TRBD1 (5 bases). There are 13 residues in the CDR3. Per germline, CDR1 PRHDT and CDR2 FYEKMQ (reference sequence). V dropped 5 bases and J dropped 7 bases, with 14 bases sitting between them. CDR3 in amino acids: CASSPGGGDEAFF. CDR3 nucleotides: TGTGCCAGCAGCCCGGGAGGAGGGGATGAAGCTTTCTTT.

The V call is TRBV7-8, the J call TRBJ2-3, with D perhaps given as TRBD1 or TRBD2 (5 bases each). This CDR3 spans 15 amino acids. The ends were cut back, 3 bases at V and 2 bases at J, with 12 bases in the middle. In germline, CDR1 is SGHVS, CDR2 FQNEAQ. The CDR3 bases are TGTGCCAGCAGCTTTTCGAGGGGTCTCACAGATACGCAGTATTTT. Its translation: CASSFSRGLTDTQYF. Together with reference TRBV7-8 and TRBJ2-3, the CDR3 gives the full variable domain: GAGVSQSPRYKVAKRGQDVALRCDPISGHVSLFWYQQALGQGPEFLTYFQNEAQLDKSGLPSDRFFAERPEGSVSTLKIQRTQQEDSAVYLCASSFSRGLTDTQYFGPGTRLTVL.

This chain uses TRBV28 with TRBJ1-1; no reliable D call. V was clipped by 2 bases and J by 2 bases, with 9 bases between them. This CDR3 has 14 amino acids. The germline gives CDR1 MDHEN, CDR2 SYDVKM. In nucleotides, the CDR3 is TGTGCCAGCAGTTTAACACGGGTTAACACTGAAGCTTTCTTT. Translating gives CASSLTRVNTEAFF. Variable domain in full (rest from reference TRBV28 and TRBJ1-1): DVKVTQSSRYLVKRTGEKVFLECVQDMDHENMFWYRQDPGLGLRLIYFSYDVKMKEKGDIPEGYSVSREKKERFSLILESASTNQTSMYLCASSLTRVNTEAFFGQGTRLTVV.

Concerning this clone: One end of the junction does not line up with germline, which may come from a read error. CDR3 sequence reads: CASSSSAGATDNGQFF. CDR3 nucleotides: TGTGCCAGCAGCTCATCAGCGGGGGCGACGGACAATGGGCAGTTCTTC. The V call is TRBV11-2, the J call TRBJ2-1; 8 bases line up with TRBD2. The germline V gene has CDR1 SGHAT and CDR2 FQNNGV. This CDR3 has 16 amino acids.

V is TRBV11-2 and J is TRBJ2-7; 8 bases are a match to TRBD2. V was pared by 2 bases and J by 6 bases, with 9 bases of the junction left unmatched. The CDR3 has 15 residues. CDR1 and CDR2 (germline): SGHAT, FQNNGV. The CDR3 spells CASSLYGGRWAEQYF. CDR3 nucleotide sequence: TGTGCCAGCAGCTTATATGGCGGGAGGTGGGCCGAGCAGTACTTC.

This CDR3 reads CASRILNTGELFF. The CDR3 DNA is TGTGCCAGCAGGATTCTCAACACCGGGGAGCTGTTTTTT. V is TRBV27 and J is TRBJ2-2; D not resolved. Deletions cut 6 bases from V and 2 bases from J, with 7 bases between. This CDR3 comprises 13 residues. Germline V CDR1 and CDR2: MNHEY, SMNVEV (reference sequence).

The gene calls are TRBV28 and TRBJ2-1; D perhaps matches TRBD2 (5 bases). The CDR3 is 15 residues long. Trimming took off 10 bases at V and 0 bases at J, with 16 bases between the two ends. Germline V lookup: CDR1 MDHEN, CDR2 SYDVKM. The CDR3 sequence: CATMDQAGSYNEQFF. CDR3 nucleotide sequence: TGTGCCACCATGGACCAGGCGGGCTCCTACAATGAGCAGTTCTTC.